The sample holds one count of the clone carrying this T cell receptor (beta chain). Symptom resolution, clearance, or two negative PCRs marked the recovered donors of Cohort 3. Authors' methods: Amplification of reference gene primers was used by the study to estimate nucleated cell counts. Profiled with immunoSEQ multiplex PCR; TCRdb holds only in-frame clones, not every one. For V, J and clone size, that table is used; D and trimming come from the DNA. The table lists 170,000 or so clones, roughly 90% of them singletons. The sample originates from a study of blood T cell repertoires in COVID-19. Study context: Acute-phase and convalescent COVID-19 samples originated in the United States, Italy and Spain.

The TCR comes from a woman aged 50 to 65 who had recovered from COVID-19. The sequencing input was PBMCs or T cells enriched from blood (not recorded which).

CDR3: CASGILAATGELFF. For the CDR3, the DNA is TGTGCCAGCGGTATACTAGCCGCCACCGGGGAGCTGTTTTTT. This chain uses TRBV2 with TRBJ2-2, with D tentatively TRBD2 (6 bases). Germline CDR1 and CDR2: SNHLY and FYNNEI. The CDR3 covers 14 residues. The V end was cut by 8 bases, the J end by 4 bases, with 14 bases between.